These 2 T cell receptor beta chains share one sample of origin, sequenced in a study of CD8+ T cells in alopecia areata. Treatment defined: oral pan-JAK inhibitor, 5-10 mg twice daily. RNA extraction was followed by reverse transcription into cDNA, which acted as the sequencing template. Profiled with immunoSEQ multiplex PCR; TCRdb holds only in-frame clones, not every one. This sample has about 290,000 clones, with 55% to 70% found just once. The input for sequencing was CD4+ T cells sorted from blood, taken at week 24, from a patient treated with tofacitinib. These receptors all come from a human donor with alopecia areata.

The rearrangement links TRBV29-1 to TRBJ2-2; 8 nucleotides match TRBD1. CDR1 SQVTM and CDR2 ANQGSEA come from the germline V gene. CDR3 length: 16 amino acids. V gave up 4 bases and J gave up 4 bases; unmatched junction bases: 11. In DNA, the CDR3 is TGCAGCGTTGGGGGTCAGGGGGCGTATAGCACCGGGGAGCTGTTTTTT. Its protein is CSVGGQGAYSTGELFF.

The CDR3 DNA reads as TGTGCCAGCAGGGGGACCGATTATGGCTACACCTTC. Its protein is CASRGTDYGYTF. The chain uses TRBV6-5 and TRBJ1-2, with D perhaps TRBD1 (5 bases). CDR1 MNHEY and CDR2 SVGAGI come from the germline V gene. This CDR3 is 12 amino acids long. The V and J ends lost 6 bases and 5 bases respectively, with 10 bases between them.